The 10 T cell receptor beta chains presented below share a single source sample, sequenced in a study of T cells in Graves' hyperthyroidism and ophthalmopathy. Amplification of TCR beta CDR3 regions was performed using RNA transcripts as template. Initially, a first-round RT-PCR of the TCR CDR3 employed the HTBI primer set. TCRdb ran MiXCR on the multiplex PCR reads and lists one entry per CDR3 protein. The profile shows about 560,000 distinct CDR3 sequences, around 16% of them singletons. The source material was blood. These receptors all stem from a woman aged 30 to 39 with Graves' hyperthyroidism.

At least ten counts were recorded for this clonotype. The CDR3 DNA sequence: TGCAGCGTACGACAGGGGGTCGTCGAGCAGTACTTC. Encoded protein: CSVRQGVVEQYF. The rearrangement joins TRBV29-1 to TRBJ2-7; TRBD1 agrees at 9 bases. Germline CDR1 reads SQVTM; CDR2 reads ANQGSEA. The CDR3 has 12 residues. Trimming at V came to 6 bases and at J to 6 bases, leaving 6 bases not matched to a gene.

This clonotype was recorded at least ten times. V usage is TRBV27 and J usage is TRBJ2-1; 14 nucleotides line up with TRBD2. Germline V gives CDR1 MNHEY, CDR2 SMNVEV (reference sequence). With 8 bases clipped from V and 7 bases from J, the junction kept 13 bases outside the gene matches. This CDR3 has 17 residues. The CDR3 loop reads CASRFGLAGGPRNEQFF. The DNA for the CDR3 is TGTGCCAGCCGATTCGGACTAGCGGGAGGTCCCAGAAATGAGCAGTTCTTC.

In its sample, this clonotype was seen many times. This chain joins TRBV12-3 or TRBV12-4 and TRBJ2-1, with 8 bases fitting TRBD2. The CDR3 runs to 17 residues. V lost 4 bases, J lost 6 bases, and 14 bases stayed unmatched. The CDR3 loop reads CASSSQFSGSIPNEQFF. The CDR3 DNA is TGTGCCAGCAGTTCCCAGTTCAGCGGGAGTATCCCCAATGAGCAGTTCTTC.

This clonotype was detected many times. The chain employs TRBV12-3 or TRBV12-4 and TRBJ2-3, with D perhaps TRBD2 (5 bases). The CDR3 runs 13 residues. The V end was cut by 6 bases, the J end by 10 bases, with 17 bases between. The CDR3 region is CASRPSEGSAQYF. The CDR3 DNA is TGTGCCAGCAGACCTTCAGAGGGTTCGGCGCAGTATTTT.

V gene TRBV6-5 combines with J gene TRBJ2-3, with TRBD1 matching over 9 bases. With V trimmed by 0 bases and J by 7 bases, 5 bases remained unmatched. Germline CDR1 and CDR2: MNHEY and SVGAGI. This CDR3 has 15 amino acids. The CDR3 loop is CASSYSGQGPYTQYF. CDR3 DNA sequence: TGTGCCAGCAGTTACTCGGGACAGGGTCCTTATACGCAGTATTTT.

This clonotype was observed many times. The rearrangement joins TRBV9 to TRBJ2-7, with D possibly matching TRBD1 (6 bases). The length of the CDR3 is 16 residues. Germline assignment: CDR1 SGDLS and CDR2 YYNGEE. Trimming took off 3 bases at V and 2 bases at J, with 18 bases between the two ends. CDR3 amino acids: CASSEGHTVETYEQYF. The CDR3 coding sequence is TGTGCCAGCAGCGAGGGACACACCGTGGAGACCTACGAGCAGTACTTC.

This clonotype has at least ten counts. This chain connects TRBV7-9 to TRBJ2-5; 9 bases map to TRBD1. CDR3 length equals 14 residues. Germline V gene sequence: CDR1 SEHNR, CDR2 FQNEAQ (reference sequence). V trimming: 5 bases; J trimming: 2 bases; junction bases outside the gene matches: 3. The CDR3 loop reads CASSHDRGQETQYF. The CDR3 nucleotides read TGTGCCAGCAGCCACGACAGGGGGCAAGAGACCCAGTACTTC.

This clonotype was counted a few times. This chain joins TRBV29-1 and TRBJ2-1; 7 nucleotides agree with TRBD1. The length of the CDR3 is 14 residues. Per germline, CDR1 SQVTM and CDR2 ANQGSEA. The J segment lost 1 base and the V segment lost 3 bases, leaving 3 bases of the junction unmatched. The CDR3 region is CSVDAQGSYNEQFF. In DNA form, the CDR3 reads TGCAGCGTTGACGCACAGGGGTCCTACAATGAGCAGTTCTTC.

The CDR3 loop reads CASSLATVTDTQYF. CDR3 in DNA: TGTGCCAGCAGTTTAGCGACAGTCACAGATACGCAGTATTTT. The chain has TRBV12-3 or TRBV12-4 and TRBJ2-3, with D possibly TRBD1 on 5 matching bases. V lost 0 bases and J 2 bases, leaving 6 bases between the germline ends. The CDR3 loop spans 14 amino acids.

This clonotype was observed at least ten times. The DNA of the CDR3 is TGCGCCAGCAGCATGGGGTTCAACACTGAAGCTTTCTTT. Its protein is CASSMGFNTEAFF. V gene TRBV5-1 combines with J gene TRBJ1-1; no reliable D call. CDR3 length equals 13 residues. Trimming stripped 4 bases from V and 2 bases from J, with 9 bases between. From germline, CDR1 is SGHRS and CDR2 YFSETQ. Full variable domain (remainder filled in from reference TRBV5-1 and TRBJ1-1): KAGVTQTPRYLIKTRGQQVTLSCSPISGHRSVSWYQQTPGQGLQFLFEYFSETQRNKGNFPGRFSGRQFSNSRSEMNVSTLELGDSALYLCASSMGFNTEAFFGQGTRLTVV.